These T cell receptor beta chains were read from a single sample in a study of early T cells in non-severe SARS-CoV-2 infection. One entry per CDR3 protein results from TCRdb running MiXCR on the 5' RACE reads. The repertoire holds about 22,000 distinct CDR3 sequences, with roughly 3.5% as singletons. Sequencing input: whole blood. Receptor source: an adult who was a healthcare worker with PCR-confirmed SARS-CoV-2 infection or an uninfected control (not recorded which). Both conserved end residues are part of each CDR3. The order of the fields is clone size, D gene, J gene, V gene, CDR3 DNA, CDR3 protein. The D gene is left open where the match is weak. A row's size may be missing; if present it is once, few, many or a size class.

clone_size: many; d_call: TRBD1; j_call: TRBJ2-2; v_call: TRBV5-1; cdr3_nt: TGCGCCAGCAGCCCGGACAGGGGTCTGACCGGGGAGCTGTTTTTT; cdr3_aa: CASSPDRGLTGELFF
clone_size: many; d_call: TRBD1; j_call: TRBJ2-3; v_call: TRBV19; cdr3_nt: TGTGCCAGTAGTGGCCCCCCCCGGGACAGGGACACAGATACGCAGTATTTT; cdr3_aa: CASSGPPRDRDTDTQYF
clone_size: NA; d_call: TRBD2; j_call: TRBJ2-7; v_call: TRBV7-2; cdr3_nt: TGTGCCAGCAGCTTAGCTTATTTGGGGGGGACCTCCTACGAGCAGTACTTC; cdr3_aa: CASSLAYLGGTSYEQYF
clone_size: few; d_call: TRBD1; j_call: TRBJ1-1; v_call: TRBV12-3/TRBV12-4; cdr3_nt: TGTGCCAGCAGACCCACAGGGGGTTACACTGAAGCTTTCTTT; cdr3_aa: CASRPTGGYTEAFF
clone_size: many; d_call: NA; j_call: TRBJ1-1; v_call: TRBV7-3; cdr3_nt: TGTGCCAGCAGCTTATCCGAGAACACTGAAGCTTTCTTT; cdr3_aa: CASSLSENTEAFF
clone_size: few; d_call: NA; j_call: TRBJ1-1; v_call: TRBV4-1; cdr3_nt: TGCGCCAGCAGCCACATTTTAACCAGGGATCCTGAAGCTTTCTTT; cdr3_aa: CASSHILTRDPEAFF
clone_size: many; d_call: NA; j_call: TRBJ2-7; v_call: TRBV20-1; cdr3_nt: TGCAGTGCTAGAGCTCCTTCAGGGGACGAGCAGTACTTC; cdr3_aa: CSARAPSGDEQYF
clone_size: NA; d_call: NA; j_call: TRBJ2-1; v_call: TRBV9; cdr3_nt: TGTGCCAGCAGCGGGGGTTACAATGAGCAGTTCTTC; cdr3_aa: CASSGGYNEQFF
clone_size: many; d_call: NA; j_call: TRBJ2-7; v_call: TRBV27; cdr3_nt: TGTGCCAGCAGTCCCATGCTTAGTAGCTCCTACGAGCAGTACTTC; cdr3_aa: CASSPMLSSSYEQYF
clone_size: many; d_call: TRBD1; j_call: TRBJ2-7; v_call: TRBV7-2; cdr3_nt: TGTGCCAGCAGCTCAGGGGGTTCTAGCTCCTACGAGCAGTACTTC; cdr3_aa: CASSSGGSSSYEQYF
clone_size: NA; d_call: NA; j_call: TRBJ2-7; v_call: TRBV7-2; cdr3_nt: TGTGCCAGCAGCTTATATTCCTACGAGCAGTACTTC; cdr3_aa: CASSLYSYEQYF
clone_size: NA; d_call: TRBD2; j_call: TRBJ2-2; v_call: TRBV2; cdr3_nt: TGTGCCAGTCAGGTCATGGGCGGGGGAACCGGGGAGCTGTTTTTT; cdr3_aa: CASQVMGGGTGELFF
clone_size: medium-sized; d_call: NA; j_call: TRBJ1-5; v_call: TRBV4-3; cdr3_nt: TGCGCCAGCAGCCAAGACAGGACTTATAGCAATCAGCCCCAGCATTTT; cdr3_aa: CASSQDRTYSNQPQHF
clone_size: many; d_call: NA; j_call: TRBJ1-5; v_call: TRBV2; cdr3_nt: TGTGCCAGCAGTGAAGGGGAGCACCCTCAGCCCCAGCATTTT; cdr3_aa: CASSEGEHPQPQHF
clone_size: many; d_call: NA; j_call: TRBJ2-7; v_call: TRBV7-2; cdr3_nt: TGTGCCAGCAGCTTGGTGGGCTACGAGCAGTACTTC; cdr3_aa: CASSLVGYEQYF
clone_size: many; d_call: NA; j_call: TRBJ1-1; v_call: TRBV7-9; cdr3_nt: TGTGCCAGCAGCTTGACAGGCAAAAGGAACACTGAAGCTTTCTTT; cdr3_aa: CASSLTGKRNTEAFF
clone_size: many; d_call: TRBD2; j_call: TRBJ2-7; v_call: TRBV7-9; cdr3_nt: TGTGCCAGCAGCTTAGATGCAAGCGGGAGGGCCTACGAGCAGTACTTC; cdr3_aa: CASSLDASGRAYEQYF
clone_size: many; d_call: NA; j_call: TRBJ2-3; v_call: TRBV24-1; cdr3_nt: TGTGCCACCAGTGATCGGACAGCTTCTAGCACAGATACGCAGTATTTT; cdr3_aa: CATSDRTASSTDTQYF
clone_size: many; d_call: NA; j_call: TRBJ2-3; v_call: TRBV19; cdr3_nt: TGTGCCAGTAGTATAGACAGGACAGATACGCAGTATTTT; cdr3_aa: CASSIDRTDTQYF
clone_size: many; d_call: TRBD2; j_call: TRBJ2-7; v_call: TRBV6-1; cdr3_nt: TGTGCCAGCAGTTCTCTAGCGGGAAACTACGAGCAGTACTTC; cdr3_aa: CASSSLAGNYEQYF
clone_size: many; d_call: TRBD2; j_call: TRBJ2-1; v_call: TRBV6-2/TRBV6-3; cdr3_nt: TGTGCCAGCAGAGCTAGCGGGGGCGGAGATGAGCAGTTCTTC; cdr3_aa: CASRASGGGDEQFF
clone_size: NA; d_call: NA; j_call: TRBJ2-3; v_call: TRBV28; cdr3_nt: TGTGCCAGCAGTTCCCCCCTTTTTCGGGGCACAGATACGCAGTATTTT; cdr3_aa: CASSSPLFRGTDTQYF
clone_size: many; d_call: TRBD1; j_call: TRBJ1-5; v_call: TRBV3-1; cdr3_nt: TGTGCCAGTTCCCAGGGACAGGGCAATCAGCCCCAGCATTTT; cdr3_aa: CASSQGQGNQPQHF
clone_size: many; d_call: NA; j_call: TRBJ1-5; v_call: TRBV11-3; cdr3_nt: TGTGCCAGCAGAGGATTAAAAGGGAGCCCTAATCAGCCCCAGCATTTT; cdr3_aa: CASRGLKGSPNQPQHF
clone_size: medium-sized; d_call: NA; j_call: TRBJ2-1; v_call: TRBV5-6; cdr3_nt: TGTGCCAGCAGCTTGGGACAGCGAACCTACAATGAGCAGTTCTTC; cdr3_aa: CASSLGQRTYNEQFF
clone_size: many; d_call: NA; j_call: TRBJ1-1; v_call: TRBV10-1; cdr3_nt: TGCGCCAGCCGAGGACGGCTGAACACTGAAGCTTTCTTT; cdr3_aa: CASRGRLNTEAFF
clone_size: few; d_call: NA; j_call: TRBJ2-5; v_call: TRBV18; cdr3_nt: TGTGCCAGCTCACCACCCGGAGAGACCCAGTACTTC; cdr3_aa: CASSPPGETQYF
clone_size: many; d_call: NA; j_call: TRBJ1-2; v_call: TRBV7-9; cdr3_nt: TGTGCCAGCAGCTTAGGTCGGCCTAACTATGGCTACACCTTC; cdr3_aa: CASSLGRPNYGYTF
clone_size: many; d_call: TRBD1; j_call: TRBJ1-4; v_call: TRBV29-1; cdr3_nt: TGCAGCGTTGAAGGGCCACGGGACAGGGGTATAGGAAAACTGTTTTTT; cdr3_aa: CSVEGPRDRGIGKLFF
clone_size: medium-sized; d_call: NA; j_call: TRBJ1-1; v_call: TRBV29-1; cdr3_nt: TGCAGCGTTGAAATTCTGAACACTGAAGCTTTCTTT; cdr3_aa: CSVEILNTEAFF
clone_size: many; d_call: NA; j_call: TRBJ2-6; v_call: TRBV21-1; cdr3_nt: TGTGCCAGCAGCAACGGACTAGCGGGGGACCTCTCTGGGGCCAACGTCCTGACTTTC; cdr3_aa: CASSNGLAGDLSGANVLTF
clone_size: NA; d_call: NA; j_call: TRBJ1-6; v_call: TRBV20-1; cdr3_nt: TGCAGTGCCAAGTGGGACACCCCGGGTTCACCCCTCCACTTT; cdr3_aa: CSAKWDTPGSPLHF
clone_size: many; d_call: NA; j_call: TRBJ1-2; v_call: TRBV7-9; cdr3_nt: TGTGCCAGCAGCTTAGGATACGGGGGCGACAACTATGGCTACACCTTC; cdr3_aa: CASSLGYGGDNYGYTF
clone_size: medium-sized; d_call: TRBD1; j_call: TRBJ2-2; v_call: TRBV6-2/TRBV6-3; cdr3_nt: TGTGCCAGCAGTTACTCGTTATTCCAGGGGGTCGCGAACACCGGGGAGCTGTTTTTT; cdr3_aa: CASSYSLFQGVANTGELFF
clone_size: NA; d_call: NA; j_call: TRBJ1-2; v_call: TRBV9; cdr3_nt: TGTGCCAGCACCGCCGGGTCTCACTATGGCTACACCTTC; cdr3_aa: CASTAGSHYGYTF
clone_size: many; d_call: TRBD2; j_call: TRBJ2-2; v_call: TRBV6-2/TRBV6-3; cdr3_nt: TGTGCCAGCAGTTCTCTAGCGGGAGGTCGGGCCGGGGAGCTGTTTTTT; cdr3_aa: CASSSLAGGRAGELFF
clone_size: many; d_call: NA; j_call: TRBJ2-5; v_call: TRBV6-5; cdr3_nt: TGTGCCAGCAGTCAAGGGGGGGGGCCGGAGACCCAGTACTTC; cdr3_aa: CASSQGGGPETQYF
clone_size: NA; d_call: TRBD2; j_call: TRBJ2-7; v_call: TRBV7-6; cdr3_nt: TGTGCCAGCAGCTCTCCGGGACTATCCCTCGAGCAGTACTTC; cdr3_aa: CASSSPGLSLEQYF
clone_size: many; d_call: TRBD2; j_call: TRBJ2-1; v_call: TRBV10-2; cdr3_nt: TGCGCCAGCAGTGTACCAGCGGGGGCCCTCAATGAGCAGTTCTTC; cdr3_aa: CASSVPAGALNEQFF
clone_size: medium-sized; d_call: NA; j_call: TRBJ1-1; v_call: TRBV7-3; cdr3_nt: TGTGCCAGCAGCTCTCTGGGGGGCGGGAACACTGAAGCTTTCTTT; cdr3_aa: CASSSLGGGNTEAFF
clone_size: many; d_call: NA; j_call: TRBJ2-1; v_call: TRBV7-3; cdr3_nt: TGTGCCAGCAGCCCCACCGGCGGCGGCACCTACAATGAGCAGTTCTTC; cdr3_aa: CASSPTGGGTYNEQFF
clone_size: many; d_call: TRBD2; j_call: TRBJ2-3; v_call: TRBV24-1; cdr3_nt: TGTGCCACCAGCAGTTCTCTGGGGGGGGGGACGCAGTATTTT; cdr3_aa: CATSSSLGGGTQYF
clone_size: many; d_call: NA; j_call: TRBJ2-1; v_call: TRBV20-1; cdr3_nt: TGCAGTGTTGTGGGACCCGCCTACAATGAGCAGTTCTTC; cdr3_aa: CSVVGPAYNEQFF
clone_size: many; d_call: NA; j_call: TRBJ2-1; v_call: TRBV6-4; cdr3_nt: TGTGCCAGCAGCTCCGGCACCTACAATGAGCAGTTCTTC; cdr3_aa: CASSSGTYNEQFF
clone_size: many; d_call: TRBD2; j_call: TRBJ2-2; v_call: TRBV5-1; cdr3_nt: TGCGCCAGCAGCCTCAGCGGGAGAGACACCGGGGAGCTGTTTTTT; cdr3_aa: CASSLSGRDTGELFF
clone_size: medium-sized; d_call: NA; j_call: TRBJ2-1; v_call: TRBV6-7; cdr3_nt: TGTGCCAGCAGTTACAGCCTAGTCCCTAATGAGCAGTTCTTC; cdr3_aa: CASSYSLVPNEQFF
clone_size: few; d_call: NA; j_call: TRBJ1-4; v_call: TRBV20-1; cdr3_nt: TGCAGTGCTAGAGATCGTCAGGACAGAAATGAAAAACTGTTTTTT; cdr3_aa: CSARDRQDRNEKLFF
clone_size: many; d_call: TRBD1; j_call: TRBJ2-7; v_call: TRBV20-1; cdr3_nt: TGCAGTGCTACGTGGACAGGGCTCGAGCAGTACTTC; cdr3_aa: CSATWTGLEQYF
clone_size: NA; d_call: TRBD2; j_call: TRBJ2-1; v_call: TRBV5-1; cdr3_nt: TGCGCCAGCAGCGGGACTAGCGGAGGGGATGAGCAGTTCTTC; cdr3_aa: CASSGTSGGDEQFF
clone_size: many; d_call: NA; j_call: TRBJ1-2; v_call: TRBV2; cdr3_nt: TGTGCCAGCAGCGAAGCTGCAGGGACCTATGGCTACACCTTC; cdr3_aa: CASSEAAGTYGYTF
clone_size: many; d_call: NA; j_call: TRBJ2-7; v_call: TRBV7-6; cdr3_nt: TGTGCCAGCAGCTTTTCTGGGACCGAGCAGTACTTC; cdr3_aa: CASSFSGTEQYF
clone_size: NA; d_call: NA; j_call: TRBJ2-3; v_call: TRBV3-1; cdr3_nt: TGTGCCAGCAGCCCGGGCATGGTAGGAACAGATACGCAGTATTTT; cdr3_aa: CASSPGMVGTDTQYF
clone_size: medium-sized; d_call: NA; j_call: TRBJ2-7; v_call: TRBV29-1; cdr3_nt: TGCAGCGTTGAAGGTACACAGGGTATGGACGAGCAGTACTTC; cdr3_aa: CSVEGTQGMDEQYF
clone_size: many; d_call: TRBD1; j_call: TRBJ2-5; v_call: TRBV18; cdr3_nt: TGTGCCAGCTCACCATCGGACAGGGCCCAGTACTTC; cdr3_aa: CASSPSDRAQYF
clone_size: many; d_call: TRBD1; j_call: TRBJ2-4; v_call: TRBV7-9; cdr3_nt: TGTGCCAGCAGCCCCCCCGGGACAGGGGACATTCAGTACTTC; cdr3_aa: CASSPPGTGDIQYF